This T cell receptor (beta chain) was identified in a study of shared clonotypes between healthy human individuals. Clones were sequenced by immunoSEQ multiplex PCR, and TCRdb holds only the in-frame ones, with some missing. Among hundreds of thousands of clones listed, roughly four fifths were seen once. The CDR3 totals 13 residues. V lost 3 bases and J lost 3, with 8 bases in between. Genomic DNA of unsorted samples came from some 90 million PBMCs. On this clone: Antigen unknown.

Study-wide findings and caveats: Clonotype sharing among donors likely depends on sequencing depth. Donor scarcity curtailed the genetic and exposure-history diversity represented herein.

The origin of this receptor is a woman between 40 and 50 years old in good health. Some clones in this sample may be carry-over from other donors' samples. The sequencing sample was made of PBMCs. The chain recombines TRBV23-1 with TRBJ1-1; D unresolved. TRBV23-1 is assigned to the ORF class and has an uncertain function. CDR3 protein: CASSHRLDTEAFF. The CDR3 DNA is TGCGCCAGCAGTCACCGGCTCGACACTGAAGCTTTCTTT.